Here is one TCR beta chain with its context. Study processing details: Amplification from reference gene primers served as the basis for estimated nucleated cell counts. The repertoire was sequenced with immunoSEQ multiplex PCR; TCRdb's copy has only in-frame clones and lacks some. That table supplies the V and J calls and clone size; D and trimming were determined from the DNA. The sample lists some 360,000 clones, approximately 87% occurring once. This CDR3 region has 15 residues. Trimming removed 6 bases from V and 7 bases from J, with 16 bases in between. Germline CDR1 reads ENHRY; CDR2 reads SYGVKD. Those enrolled in Seattle joined during active infection and were followed longitudinally afterward. The data derive from a study of blood T cell repertoires in COVID-19. Turning to the study itself: The study drew acute and convalescent COVID-19 samples from the United States, Italy and Spain. PBMCs, B-cell-depleted T cells, or T cells provided the cDNA or gDNA that made up the material.

The genes are TRBV10-3 and TRBJ1-6; a weak D match, TRBD1 (6 bases). Sequenced sample: peripheral blood. The TCR was taken from a woman aged 60-75 years with COVID-19, enrolled during active disease. The CDR3, as DNA: TGTGCCATCAGCGATACCGGACAGAAAAATTCACCCCTCCACTTT. This encodes CAISDTGQKNSPLHF.